This T cell receptor beta chain came from a study of blood T cell repertoires in COVID-19. Study background: Collection of acute and convalescent COVID-19 samples took place in the United States, Italy and Spain.

The repertoire was sequenced with immunoSEQ multiplex PCR; TCRdb's copy has only in-frame clones and lacks some. The data hold over 85,000 clones, with approximately 85% observed a single time. V was trimmed by 3 bases and J by 0 bases, leaving 5 bases between them. The CDR3 runs 13 residues. The V call is TRBV12-3 or TRBV12-4, the J call TRBJ2-5, with D uncertain. The receptor was isolated from an older woman with acute or convalescent COVID-19. What was sequenced was peripheral blood. This CDR3 reads CASSFAYQETQYF. The CDR3 nucleotides read TGTGCCAGCAGTTTCGCGTACCAAGAGACCCAGTACTTC.